A selection of T cell receptor beta chains follows, all from one sample in a study of blood T cells in healthy people across ages. TCRdb passed the 5' RACE reads through MiXCR, listing each CDR3 protein once. This table holds over a million distinct CDR3 sequences, 45% to 70% found once. The sequenced sample consisted of blood. The source is a man younger than 35 in good health. The CDR3 runs from the conserved cysteine through the conserved F or W. Each record gives: CDR3 protein, CDR3 DNA, J gene, V gene, clone size, D gene. A D gene is named only where the DNA matches it firmly. Part of the rows lack a size; the others show once, few, many or a class for expanded clones.

CDR3aa: CASSDSWWDTQYF; CDR3nt: TGTGCCAGCAGTGACTCGTGGTGGGATACGCAGTATTTT; j_gene: TRBJ2-3; v_gene: TRBV6-4; abundance: .; d_gene: .
CDR3aa: CSVFDGAQYF; CDR3nt: TGCAGCGTCTTCGACGGGGCCCAGTACTTC; j_gene: TRBJ2-5; v_gene: TRBV29-1; abundance: .; d_gene: .
CDR3aa: CASTSRRPTDTQYF; CDR3nt: TGTGCCAGCACCTCAAGGAGGCCGACAGATACGCAGTATTTT; j_gene: TRBJ2-3; v_gene: TRBV7-2; abundance: .; d_gene: .
CDR3aa: CASREAGDLREKLFF; CDR3nt: TGTGCCAGCAGGGAGGCGGGCGACCTCCGGGAAAAACTGTTTTTT; j_gene: TRBJ1-4; v_gene: TRBV2; abundance: .; d_gene: .
CDR3aa: CSVRGFGTGSHEQYF; CDR3nt: TGCAGCGTCCGAGGGTTCGGGACAGGGTCGCACGAGCAGTACTTC; j_gene: TRBJ2-7; v_gene: TRBV29-1; abundance: .; d_gene: TRBD1
CDR3aa: CAISGVGEKLFF; CDR3nt: TGTGCCATCAGTGGGGTCGGTGAAAAACTGTTTTTT; j_gene: TRBJ1-4; v_gene: TRBV10-3; abundance: few; d_gene: .
CDR3aa: CASSWGKYNSPLHF; CDR3nt: TGTGCCAGCAGCTGGGGGAAATACAATTCACCCCTCCACTTT; j_gene: TRBJ1-6; v_gene: TRBV7-2; abundance: .; d_gene: .
CDR3aa: CASSLAPKPGANVLTF; CDR3nt: TGTGCCAGCAGTTTAGCTCCAAAGCCCGGGGCCAACGTCCTGACTTTC; j_gene: TRBJ2-6; v_gene: TRBV6-6; abundance: .; d_gene: .
CDR3aa: CASSQDDRYQPQHF; CDR3nt: TGCGCCAGCAGCCAGGACGACAGGTATCAGCCCCAGCATTTT; j_gene: TRBJ1-5; v_gene: TRBV4-1; abundance: few; d_gene: .
CDR3aa: CASSVEHTQYF; CDR3nt: TGTGCCAGCAGTGTGGAACATACGCAGTATTTT; j_gene: TRBJ2-3; v_gene: TRBV2; abundance: .; d_gene: .
CDR3aa: CASSPGDTPYGYTF; CDR3nt: TGTGCCAGCAGCCCCGGGGACACCCCCTATGGCTACACCTTC; j_gene: TRBJ1-2; v_gene: TRBV4-2; abundance: .; d_gene: .
CDR3aa: CASSLVGGGELFF; CDR3nt: TGCGCCAGCAGCCTGGTCGGTGGCGGGGAGCTGTTTTTT; j_gene: TRBJ2-2; v_gene: TRBV4-1; abundance: .; d_gene: .
CDR3aa: CSVEEAGTAVSYEQYF; CDR3nt: TGCAGCGTTGAGGAGGCCGGGACAGCAGTTTCCTACGAGCAGTACTTC; j_gene: TRBJ2-7; v_gene: TRBV29-1; abundance: .; d_gene: TRBD1
CDR3aa: CASSHGQGDYGYTF; CDR3nt: TGCGCCAGCAGCCACGGACAGGGCGACTATGGCTACACCTTC; j_gene: TRBJ1-2; v_gene: TRBV4-1; abundance: few; d_gene: TRBD1
CDR3aa: CASDKGKNTEAFF; CDR3nt: TGTGCCAGCGACAAGGGGAAGAACACTGAAGCTTTCTTT; j_gene: TRBJ1-1; v_gene: TRBV6-5; abundance: .; d_gene: .
CDR3aa: CASVPAGGLSEQYF; CDR3nt: TGTGCCAGCGTCCCAGCGGGGGGGCTCTCCGAGCAGTACTTC; j_gene: TRBJ2-7; v_gene: TRBV3-1; abundance: .; d_gene: TRBD2
CDR3aa: CASSTYRGQAERLFF; CDR3nt: TGTGCCAGCAGCACGTACCGGGGACAGGCTGAAAGACTGTTTTTT; j_gene: TRBJ1-4; v_gene: TRBV7-8; abundance: .; d_gene: TRBD1
CDR3aa: CASSKAKLTDTDTQYF; CDR3nt: TGTGCCAGCAGCAAAGCTAAGCTCACAGACACAGATACGCAGTATTTT; j_gene: TRBJ2-3; v_gene: TRBV21-1; abundance: .; d_gene: .
CDR3aa: CASMGAANYGYTF; CDR3nt: TGTGCCAGCATGGGGGCAGCTAACTATGGCTACACCTTC; j_gene: TRBJ1-2; v_gene: TRBV2; abundance: .; d_gene: .
CDR3aa: CASSLKGSSYEQYF; CDR3nt: TGTGCCAGCAGTTTAAAAGGAAGCTCCTACGAGCAGTACTTC; j_gene: TRBJ2-7; v_gene: TRBV27; abundance: few; d_gene: .
CDR3aa: CATGQPNPKNIQYF; CDR3nt: TGTGCCACAGGACAGCCCAACCCCAAAAACATTCAGTACTTC; j_gene: TRBJ2-4; v_gene: TRBV28; abundance: .; d_gene: .
CDR3aa: CASSHRDGHSPLHF; CDR3nt: TGTGCCAGCAGCCACCGGGACGGACATTCACCCCTCCACTTT; j_gene: TRBJ1-6; v_gene: TRBV5-6; abundance: .; d_gene: .
CDR3aa: CASSLRASGRSSYNEQFF; CDR3nt: TGTGCCAGCAGCTTAAGGGCTAGCGGGAGGAGCTCCTACAATGAGCAGTTCTTC; j_gene: TRBJ2-1; v_gene: TRBV7-9; abundance: .; d_gene: TRBD2
CDR3aa: CATSHPRGGINEQFF; CDR3nt: TGTGCCACCAGTCATCCCAGGGGAGGCATCAATGAGCAGTTCTTC; j_gene: TRBJ2-1; v_gene: TRBV24-1; abundance: .; d_gene: .
CDR3aa: CASSPSWDRGLTDTQYF; CDR3nt: TGTGCCAGCTCACCTTCCTGGGACAGGGGGTTGACAGATACGCAGTATTTT; j_gene: TRBJ2-3; v_gene: TRBV18; abundance: .; d_gene: TRBD1
CDR3aa: CASSLVSGSSPLHF; CDR3nt: TGCGCCAGCAGCTTGGTTTCAGGTAGTTCACCCCTCCACTTT; j_gene: TRBJ1-6; v_gene: TRBV5-1; abundance: .; d_gene: .
CDR3aa: CASSLQGVGQETQYF; CDR3nt: TGTGCCAGCAGCTTACAGGGGGTTGGTCAAGAGACCCAGTACTTC; j_gene: TRBJ2-5; v_gene: TRBV7-2; abundance: .; d_gene: TRBD1
CDR3aa: CASSPRQASSGNTIYF; CDR3nt: TGTGCCAGCAGTCCACGGCAGGCGAGCTCTGGAAACACCATATATTTT; j_gene: TRBJ1-3; v_gene: TRBV6-5; abundance: .; d_gene: .
CDR3aa: CASSDAGGLYNEQFF; CDR3nt: TGTGCCAGCAGCGACGCGGGGGGACTCTACAATGAGCAGTTCTTC; j_gene: TRBJ2-1; v_gene: TRBV28; abundance: .; d_gene: TRBD2
CDR3aa: CANPGTVAYEQYF; CDR3nt: TGTGCCAACCCCGGGACAGTCGCCTACGAGCAGTACTTC; j_gene: TRBJ2-7; v_gene: TRBV27; abundance: few; d_gene: TRBD1
CDR3aa: CASSQDYRTQETQYF; CDR3nt: TGCGCCAGCAGCCAAGATTACCGAACCCAAGAGACCCAGTACTTC; j_gene: TRBJ2-5; v_gene: TRBV4-3; abundance: few; d_gene: .
CDR3aa: CASSQDLISNSWNTEAFF; CDR3nt: TGCGCCAGCAGCCAAGATCTAATTTCCAACAGTTGGAACACTGAAGCTTTCTTT; j_gene: TRBJ1-1; v_gene: TRBV4-3; abundance: few; d_gene: .
CDR3aa: CSARVWEGETQYF; CDR3nt: TGCAGTGCTAGAGTTTGGGAGGGAGAGACCCAGTACTTC; j_gene: TRBJ2-5; v_gene: TRBV20-1; abundance: few; d_gene: TRBD2
CDR3aa: CASSALAGRHSGVNVLTF; CDR3nt: TGTGCCAGCAGCGCTCTAGCGGGTAGACACTCTGGGGTCAACGTCCTGACTTTC; j_gene: TRBJ2-6; v_gene: TRBV6-1; abundance: .; d_gene: TRBD2
CDR3aa: CASSLAGSFSGNTIYF; CDR3nt: TGCGCCAGCAGCTTGGCGGGCAGCTTCTCTGGAAACACCATATATTTT; j_gene: TRBJ1-3; v_gene: TRBV5-1; abundance: .; d_gene: .
CDR3aa: CASRRGLAGDEQFF; CDR3nt: TGTGCCAGCAGAAGGGGACTAGCGGGAGATGAGCAGTTCTTC; j_gene: TRBJ2-1; v_gene: TRBV6-6; abundance: .; d_gene: TRBD2
CDR3aa: CSVEGPLADYNEQFF; CDR3nt: TGCAGCGTTGAGGGACCACTGGCGGACTACAATGAGCAGTTCTTC; j_gene: TRBJ2-1; v_gene: TRBV29-1; abundance: .; d_gene: .
CDR3aa: CASSPLGRYGQYF; CDR3nt: TGTGCCAGCAGCCCTCTGGGCCGCTACGGGCAGTACTTC; j_gene: TRBJ2-7; v_gene: TRBV7-8; abundance: .; d_gene: .
CDR3aa: CASSLARAGGPEQFF; CDR3nt: TGCGCCAGCAGCTTGGCCAGAGCGGGAGGACCTGAGCAGTTCTTC; j_gene: TRBJ2-1; v_gene: TRBV5-1; abundance: .; d_gene: TRBD2
CDR3aa: CASPRGTGTGGKAFF; CDR3nt: TGTGCCAGCCCCCGGGGAACCGGGACAGGGGGGAAGGCTTTCTTT; j_gene: TRBJ1-1; v_gene: TRBV2; abundance: .; d_gene: TRBD1
CDR3aa: CSAREEGNQPQHF; CDR3nt: TGCAGTGCTAGAGAGGAGGGCAATCAGCCCCAGCATTTT; j_gene: TRBJ1-5; v_gene: TRBV20-1; abundance: few; d_gene: .
CDR3aa: CAISESGVVTNEKLFF; CDR3nt: TGTGCCATCAGTGAGTCCGGGGTGGTGACTAATGAAAAACTGTTTTTT; j_gene: TRBJ1-4; v_gene: TRBV10-3; abundance: once; d_gene: .
CDR3aa: CASSYFAGIDTQYF; CDR3nt: TGTGCCAGCAGTTACTTTGCGGGGATAGATACGCAGTATTTT; j_gene: TRBJ2-3; v_gene: TRBV6-5; abundance: .; d_gene: .
CDR3aa: CASSLGPEGMYF; CDR3nt: TGTGCCAGCAGCTTGGGCCCTGAGGGAATGTACTTC; j_gene: TRBJ2-7; v_gene: TRBV5-6; abundance: .; d_gene: .
CDR3aa: CASKVGGVSGGPYEQYF; CDR3nt: TGTGCCAGCAAGGTTGGGGGCGTCTCGGGAGGGCCCTACGAGCAGTACTTC; j_gene: TRBJ2-7; v_gene: TRBV7-2; abundance: .; d_gene: TRBD2
CDR3aa: CASSPGAQTAYEQYF; CDR3nt: TGCGCCAGCAGCCCCGGGGCGCAGACAGCCTACGAGCAGTACTTC; j_gene: TRBJ2-7; v_gene: TRBV5-1; abundance: .; d_gene: .
CDR3aa: CSVIYTAYEQYF; CDR3nt: TGCAGCGTTATTTATACGGCCTACGAGCAGTACTTC; j_gene: TRBJ2-7; v_gene: TRBV29-1; abundance: few; d_gene: .
CDR3aa: CASRAGGSSTEAFF; CDR3nt: TGTGCCAGCAGGGCCGGGGGCTCCAGCACTGAAGCTTTCTTT; j_gene: TRBJ1-1; v_gene: TRBV7-2; abundance: .; d_gene: .
CDR3aa: CASSFFGLSADTQYF; CDR3nt: TGTGCCAGCAGCTTTTTTGGGTTGAGTGCAGATACGCAGTATTTT; j_gene: TRBJ2-3; v_gene: TRBV5-5; abundance: .; d_gene: .
CDR3aa: CASSLLGQGRPGANVLTF; CDR3nt: TGTGCCAGCAGCCTTCTGGGACAGGGCCGACCTGGGGCCAACGTCCTGACTTTC; j_gene: TRBJ2-6; v_gene: TRBV4-2; abundance: .; d_gene: TRBD1
CDR3aa: CASSLARDLYGYTF; CDR3nt: TGTGCCAGCAGCTTAGCACGGGACCTCTATGGCTACACCTTC; j_gene: TRBJ1-2; v_gene: TRBV7-9; abundance: .; d_gene: .
CDR3aa: CASSSLPGLAGTGELFF; CDR3nt: TGTGCCAGCAGCTCCCTACCGGGACTAGCGGGTACCGGGGAGCTGTTTTTT; j_gene: TRBJ2-2; v_gene: TRBV7-2; abundance: .; d_gene: TRBD2
CDR3aa: CASSYSKGGQETQYF; CDR3nt: TGTGCCAGCAGTTACTCGAAGGGGGGACAGGAGACCCAGTACTTC; j_gene: TRBJ2-5; v_gene: TRBV6-2/TRBV6-3; abundance: .; d_gene: .
CDR3aa: CASSPLGRVDGYTF; CDR3nt: TGTGCCAGCAGCCCATTAGGCAGGGTGGATGGCTACACCTTC; j_gene: TRBJ1-2; v_gene: TRBV5-8; abundance: .; d_gene: .
CDR3aa: CASQDRANSPLHF; CDR3nt: TGTGCCAGCCAGGACAGGGCAAATTCACCCCTCCACTTT; j_gene: TRBJ1-6; v_gene: TRBV13; abundance: .; d_gene: TRBD1
CDR3aa: CASRASGTAETQYF; CDR3nt: TGTGCCAGCAGAGCCTCAGGGACCGCCGAGACCCAGTACTTC; j_gene: TRBJ2-5; v_gene: TRBV7-2; abundance: .; d_gene: .
CDR3aa: CASIGETGHSPLHF; CDR3nt: TGTGCCAGTATTGGAGAAACAGGGCATTCACCCCTCCACTTT; j_gene: TRBJ1-6; v_gene: TRBV2; abundance: .; d_gene: .